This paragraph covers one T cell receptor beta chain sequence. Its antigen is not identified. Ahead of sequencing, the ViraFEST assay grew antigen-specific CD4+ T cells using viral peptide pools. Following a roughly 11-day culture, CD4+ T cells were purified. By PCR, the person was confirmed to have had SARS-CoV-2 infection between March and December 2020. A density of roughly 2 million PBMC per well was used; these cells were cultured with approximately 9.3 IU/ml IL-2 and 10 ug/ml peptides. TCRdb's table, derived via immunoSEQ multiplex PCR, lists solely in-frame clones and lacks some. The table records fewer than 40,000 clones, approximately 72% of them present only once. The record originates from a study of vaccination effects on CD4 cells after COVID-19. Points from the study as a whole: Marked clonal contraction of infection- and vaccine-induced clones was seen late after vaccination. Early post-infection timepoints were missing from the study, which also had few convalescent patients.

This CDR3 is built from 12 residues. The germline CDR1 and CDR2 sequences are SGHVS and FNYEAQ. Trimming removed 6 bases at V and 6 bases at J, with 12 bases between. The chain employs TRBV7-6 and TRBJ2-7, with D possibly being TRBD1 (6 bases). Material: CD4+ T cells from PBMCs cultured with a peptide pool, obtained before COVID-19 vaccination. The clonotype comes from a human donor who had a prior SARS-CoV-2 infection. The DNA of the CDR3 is TGTGCCAGCAGTTCAGGGGTAACCGAGCAGTACTTC. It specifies CASSSGVTEQYF.